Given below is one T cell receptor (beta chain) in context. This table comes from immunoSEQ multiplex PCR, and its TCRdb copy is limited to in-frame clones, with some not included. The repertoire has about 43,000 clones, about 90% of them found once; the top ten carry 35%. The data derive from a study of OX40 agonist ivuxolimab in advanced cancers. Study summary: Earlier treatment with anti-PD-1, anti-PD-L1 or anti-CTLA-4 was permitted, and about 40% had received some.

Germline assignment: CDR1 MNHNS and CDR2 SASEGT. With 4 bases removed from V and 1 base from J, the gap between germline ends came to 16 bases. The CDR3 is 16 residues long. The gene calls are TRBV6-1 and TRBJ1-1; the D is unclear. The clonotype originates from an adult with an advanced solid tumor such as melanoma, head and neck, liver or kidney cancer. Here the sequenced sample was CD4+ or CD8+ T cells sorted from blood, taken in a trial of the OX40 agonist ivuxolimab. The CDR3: CASSARLPSSNTEAFF. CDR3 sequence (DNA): TGTGCCAGCAGTGCCCGACTTCCTTCATCGAACACTGAAGCTTTCTTT.